The next 21 T cell receptor beta chains were all read from a single sample in a study of blood T cell repertoires in COVID-19. Some clones are missing from TCRdb's copy, which holds only in-frame ones; the method was immunoSEQ multiplex PCR. The profile shows about 200,000 clones, 82% of them singletons. Material for sequencing was peripheral blood. The receptors originated from a woman between 40 and 50 years old with acute or convalescent COVID-19.

This chain joins TRBV9 and TRBJ2-7, with D tentatively TRBD1 (5 bases). Trimming left V 3 bases short and J 6 bases short, with 10 bases between. The germline V gene has CDR1 SGDLS and CDR2 YYNGEE. CDR3 size: 12 residues. CDR3 amino acids: CASSARGGEQYF. The CDR3 DNA is TGTGCCAGCAGCGCAAGGGGCGGCGAGCAGTACTTC.

The chain couples TRBV7-6 to TRBJ2-7; D might be TRBD1 (6 bases). The CDR3 contains 16 residues. V was cut by 0 bases and J by 0 bases, with 12 bases left in between. Germline CDR1 SGHVS, CDR2 FNYEAQ. CDR3 coding DNA: TGTGCCAGCAGCTTAGCGGCCGGGACATTCTCCTACGAGCAGTACTTC. Residues: CASSLAAGTFSYEQYF.

This sequence joins TRBV5-4 and TRBJ2-1, with TRBD2 matching 11 bases. CDR1 and CDR2 from the germline V gene are SGHNT and YYREEE (reference sequence). This CDR3 comprises 16 residues. The V and J ends lost 4 bases and 6 bases, in that order; junction bases with no gene match: 9. CDR3 residues: CASSPDPGLAGNEQFF. CDR3 in DNA: TGTGCCAGCAGCCCGGACCCCGGACTAGCGGGCAATGAGCAGTTCTTC. Together with reference TRBV5-4 and TRBJ2-1, the CDR3 gives the full variable domain: ETGVTQSPTHLIKTRGQQVTLRCSSQSGHNTVSWYQQALGQGPQFIFQYYREEENGRGNFPPRFSGLQFPNYSSELNVNALELDDSALYLCASSPDPGLAGNEQFFGPGTRLTVL.

This chain uses TRBV6-1 with TRBJ2-7; 8 bases agree with TRBD1. Germline CDR1 and CDR2: MNHNS and SASEGT. This CDR3 contains 16 residues. The V segment lost 6 bases and the J segment 3 bases; nucleotides outside the gene matches: 13. The CDR3 DNA is TGTGCCAGCAGGGAACCCGGACAGGGAGGAGGCTACGAGCAGTACTTC. This gives the protein CASREPGQGGGYEQYF.

V gene TRBV10-3 combines with J gene TRBJ2-3; TRBD2 aligns across 8 bases. With 8 bases clipped from V and 0 bases from J, the junction kept 4 bases outside the gene matches. CDR1 and CDR2 (germline): ENHRY, SYGVKD. There are 14 residues in the CDR3. This CDR3 is CAILGGGSTDTQYF. In DNA, the CDR3 is TGTGCCATCTTGGGCGGGGGGAGCACAGATACGCAGTATTTT.

Only one count was recorded for this clone. The rearrangement joins TRBV3-1 (or the pseudogene TRBV3-2) to TRBJ2-1; D is uncertain. V gave up 4 bases and J gave up 3 bases, with 13 bases separating them. Germline lookup yields CDR1 LGHDT and CDR2 YNNKEL (reference sequence). The CDR3 consists of 15 residues. This CDR3 is CASSRAPASYNEQFF. In DNA form, the CDR3 reads TGTGCCAGCAGCCGAGCCCCGGCTAGCTACAATGAGCAGTTCTTC.

The V call is TRBV2, the J call TRBJ1-2; maybe TRBD1 (6 bases). V was pared by 6 bases and J by 0 bases, with 11 bases between. CDR1 is SNHLY, CDR2 FYNNEI, per germline. The CDR3 contains 14 residues. The CDR3 DNA sequence: TGTGCCAGCAGCACCGGGACACCTAACTATGGCTACACCTTC. Translating it yields CASSTGTPNYGYTF.

The V gene is TRBV2, the J gene TRBJ2-5, with D maybe TRBD2 (6 bases). The V end lost 6 bases, the J end lost 1 base, and 9 bases lay between the germline ends. From germline, CDR1 is SNHLY and CDR2 FYNNEI. The length of the CDR3 is 13 residues. CDR3 DNA sequence: TGTGCCAGCAGCCGGGACTTCCAAGAGACCCAGTACTTC. Translating it yields CASSRDFQETQYF.

This chain connects TRBV5-1 to TRBJ2-2; tentatively, D is TRBD1 (6 bases). The V and J ends lost 5 bases and 0 bases respectively, with 17 bases between them. Per the germline V gene, CDR1 is SGHRS and CDR2 is YFSETQ. The CDR3 totals 17 residues. CDR3 sequence reads: CASRPTDGTTNTGELFF. The DNA for the CDR3 is TGCGCCAGCAGGCCGACGGATGGGACAACGAACACCGGGGAGCTGTTTTTT.

The rearrangement joins TRBV4-1 to TRBJ1-3; D possibly corresponds to TRBD1 (6 bases). V was shortened by 2 bases and J by 2 bases, with 10 bases between the two germline ends. Per the germline V gene, CDR1 is MGHRA and CDR2 is YSYEKL. The CDR3 extends over 15 amino acids. The CDR3 reads CASSQPTGPGNTIYF. CDR3 DNA: TGCGCCAGCAGCCAACCAACAGGGCCTGGAAACACCATATATTTT.

This chain uses TRBV5-1 with TRBJ2-2; D is perhaps TRBD1 (5 bases). This CDR3 contains 14 residues. The ends were cut back, 6 bases at V and 6 bases at J, with 15 bases in the middle. Per germline, CDR1 SGHRS and CDR2 YFSETQ. The CDR3 sequence is CASNFLDKAGELFF. DNA for the CDR3: TGCGCCAGCAACTTTCTGGACAAGGCCGGGGAGCTGTTTTTT.

J is TRBJ2-7 and V is TRBV4-1, with TRBD2 identical over 7 bases. Germline V gene lookup returns CDR1 MGHRA and CDR2 YSYEKL. The trim removed 0 bases at V and 2 bases at J, leaving 4 bases unmatched. This CDR3 has 15 amino acids. CDR3 amino acids: CASSQEGGTTYEQYF. The CDR3 region has the DNA TGCGCCAGCAGCCAAGAAGGCGGGACTACCTACGAGCAGTACTTC.

This clone was observed a single time. The rearrangement links TRBV6-2 or TRBV6-3 to TRBJ2-1; 7 nucleotides match TRBD2. The germline V gene has CDR1 MNHEY and CDR2 SVGEGT. The CDR3 loop spans 14 amino acids. The V and J ends lost 0 bases and 15 bases, in that order; junction bases with no gene match: 11. The DNA for the CDR3 is TGTGCCAGCAGTTACTCGCGTCGCAGGGAGGGATGGTTCTTC. Translating it yields CASSYSRRREGWFF.

The rearrangement joins TRBV19 to TRBJ2-7; D uncertain. Germline V gives CDR1 LNHDA, CDR2 SQIVND (reference sequence). The CDR3 is made up of 13 amino acids. The V gene lost 3 bases and the J gene lost 3 bases, with 9 bases spanning the gap. The CDR3 spells CASSMFRNYEQYF. CDR3 nucleotides: TGTGCCAGTAGTATGTTCAGGAACTACGAGCAGTACTTC.

This rearrangement joins TRBV19 to TRBJ1-5; 8 nucleotides align to TRBD1. The CDR3 is made up of 17 amino acids. Germline lookup yields CDR1 LNHDA and CDR2 SQIVND (reference sequence). V shed 5 bases, J shed 4 bases, and the junction held 13 bases outside the gene matches. The CDR3 DNA reads TGTGCCAGTAGTCCCAGACAGGGGTTGAGTAAAAATCAGCCCCAGCATTTT. Its translation is CASSPRQGLSKNQPQHF.

This chain connects TRBV3-1 (or the pseudogene TRBV3-2) to TRBJ2-7; the match to TRBD2 covers 15 bases. After removal of 1 base from V and 4 bases from J, the junction contained 5 bases not matched to a gene. Germline V CDR1 and CDR2: LGHDT, YNNKEL (reference sequence). The CDR3 extends over 17 amino acids. CDR3 region: CASSQGGLAGGRYEQYF. The DNA for the CDR3 is TGTGCCAGCAGCCAAGGGGGACTAGCGGGGGGCCGTTACGAGCAGTACTTC.

CDR3 region: CASSTRPQRVRTDTQYF. CDR3 nucleotides: TGTGCCAGTAGTACCAGACCCCAGCGGGTCCGCACAGATACGCAGTATTTT. V and J are TRBV19 and TRBJ2-3; D is perhaps TRBD2 (6 bases). With 4 bases removed from V and 1 base from J, the gap between germline ends came to 18 bases. Looked up from germline, CDR1 is LNHDA and CDR2 is SQIVND (reference sequence). This CDR3 comprises 17 residues.

This clone has just a few counts. V and J are TRBV7-7 and TRBJ2-5; a weak D match, TRBD2 (5 bases). CDR3 length equals 13 residues. From germline, CDR1 is SSHAT and CDR2 FNYEAQ (reference sequence). The ends were cut back, 5 bases at V and 5 bases at J, with 12 bases in the middle. The CDR3 sequence: CASSRTARETQYF. The CDR3 DNA follows: TGTGCCAGCAGCAGGACTGCACGGGAGACCCAGTACTTC.

This clone was seen a single time. The rearrangement joins TRBV7-2 to TRBJ2-4; the match to TRBD2 covers 14 bases. After removal of 5 bases from V and 9 bases from J, the junction contained 12 bases not matched to a gene. The CDR3 consists of 17 residues. Germline V CDR1 and CDR2: SGHTA, FQGNSA. The CDR3 reads CASSPTKGLAGEAIQYF. In nucleotides, the CDR3 is TGTGCCAGCAGCCCAACCAAGGGACTAGCGGGAGAGGCCATTCAGTACTTC. Together with reference TRBV7-2 and TRBJ2-4, the CDR3 gives the full variable domain: GAGVSQSPSNKVTEKGKDVELRCDPISGHTALYWYRQSLGQGLEFLIYFQGNSAPDKSGLPSDRFSAERTGGSVSTLTIQRTQQEDSAVYLCASSPTKGLAGEAIQYFGAGTRLSVL.

The V gene is TRBV3-1 (or the pseudogene TRBV3-2), the J gene TRBJ1-2; D remains ambiguous. CDR3 size: 16 residues. Germline-derived CDR1 and CDR2 are LGHDT and YNNKEL (reference sequence). V shed 3 bases and J shed 5 bases, with 19 bases lying between them. CDR3 amino acids: CASSHLAEKAIYGYTF. The CDR3 DNA is TGTGCCAGCAGCCATCTGGCGGAGAAGGCTATATATGGCTACACCTTC.

This clone was detected only a few times. This rearrangement joins TRBV6-5 to TRBJ2-7; a weak D match, TRBD2 (6 bases). With 5 bases removed from V and 6 bases from J, the gap between germline ends came to 14 bases. CDR3 length equals 13 residues. Germline-derived CDR1 and CDR2 are MNHEY and SVGAGI. The DNA for the CDR3 is TGTGCCAGCAGTCCTCAGACTAGAAGCGAGCAGTACTTC. Translation: CASSPQTRSEQYF.